Below are 17 T cell receptor beta chains sequenced from a single sample in a study of shared clonotypes between healthy human individuals. Using immunoSEQ multiplex PCR, the repertoire was profiled, and TCRdb retains in-frame clones only, with some absent. The sample lists some 1.5 million clones; nearly 99% were seen once. Sequenced input: naive CD4+ T cells sorted from blood. As to subset: CD45RA+ positively selected. These receptors came from a man aged 30-40 years in good health.

The chain has TRBV19 and TRBJ1-5; maybe TRBD1 (5 bases). The CDR3 is 16 residues long. V was cut by 4 bases and J by 3 bases, with 16 bases left in between. Germline V gene sequence: CDR1 LNHDA, CDR2 SQIVND (reference sequence). As DNA, the CDR3 is TGTGCCAGTAGTACGCAGGGAGGGCGTGTCAATCAGCCCCAGCATTTT. As protein: CASSTQGGRVNQPQHF.

The J gene is TRBJ1-1, the V gene TRBV6-1, with D perhaps TRBD1 (5 bases). Germline V gives CDR1 MNHNS, CDR2 SASEGT. The CDR3 totals 14 residues. Trimming removed 8 bases at V and 4 bases at J, with 17 bases between. CDR3 sequence: CASDLGDVVTEAFF. The CDR3 nucleotides read TGTGCCAGCGATCTGGGGGATGTGGTCACTGAAGCTTTCTTT.

The chain couples TRBV5-1 to TRBJ1-2; TRBD1 might be the D (5 bases). The CDR3 extends over 13 amino acids. V lost 5 bases and J 3 bases, leaving 11 bases between the germline ends. The germline V gene encodes CDR1 SGHRS and CDR2 YFSETQ. In DNA, the CDR3 is TGCGCCAGCAGTATGGGGCTTGACTATGGCTACACCTTC. Protein: CASSMGLDYGYTF.

This clone was seen just once. This chain joins TRBV29-1 and TRBJ2-1, with 10 bases fitting TRBD2. Germline values: CDR1 SQVTM, CDR2 ANQGSEA. The junction had 9 bases not matched to a gene; V was cut back by 3 bases and J by 10 bases. CDR3 size: 14 residues. The CDR3 DNA reads TGCAGCGTTGATGGCCTAGCGGGAGTAGGGGAGCAGTTCTTC. It yields the protein CSVDGLAGVGEQFF.

V gene TRBV19 combines with J gene TRBJ1-4; 9 bases are a match to TRBD1. The germline CDR1 and CDR2 sequences are LNHDA and SQIVND (reference sequence). The CDR3 contains 13 residues. Trimming took 5 bases from V and 7 from J; bases not matched to a gene: 2. This CDR3 is CASSGTGREKLFF. CDR3 in DNA: TGTGCCAGTAGTGGGACAGGGCGTGAAAAACTGTTTTTT.

The chain employs TRBV15 and TRBJ2-7, with D maybe TRBD1 (5 bases). Trimming cost V 0 bases and J 5 bases, with 11 bases left between them. CDR1 is LNHNV and CDR2 is YYDKDF in the germline V gene (reference sequence). CDR3 size: 14 residues. Here the CDR3 DNA reads TGTGCCACCAGCAGAGAAGCGATGGGGCACGAGCAGTACTTC. Translation: CATSREAMGHEQYF. Filled out from reference TRBV15 and TRBJ2-7, the complete variable domain reads DAMVIQNPRYQVTQFGKPVTLSCSQTLNHNVMYWYQQKSSQAPKLLFHYYDKDFNNEADTPDNFQSRRPNTSFCFLDIRSPGLGDTAMYLCATSREAMGHEQYFGPGTRLTVT.

This sequence joins TRBV28 and TRBJ2-1, with 11 positions matching TRBD1. Germline CDR1 MDHEN, CDR2 SYDVKM. This CDR3 region has 15 residues. Trimming at V came to 6 bases and at J to 7 bases, leaving 8 bases not matched to a gene. CDR3 DNA sequence: TGTGCCAGCAGCCCCTCTGGACAGGGGGCGAATGAGCAGTTCTTC. Translation gives CASSPSGQGANEQFF.

The chain joins TRBV29-1 to TRBJ2-5; no firm D call. V shed 5 bases and J shed 2 bases, with 21 bases lying between them. The CDR3 has 16 amino acids. Germline CDR1 reads SQVTM; CDR2 reads ANQGSEA. In nucleotides, the CDR3 is TGCAGCGTTTTTTATTCGAGCCTCCTCCCTCAAGAGACCCAGTACTTC. Its translation: CSVFYSSLLPQETQYF.

CDR3 sequence (DNA): TGTGCCAGCCTATCCGGGACAGAATACTACGAGCAGTACTTC. This codes for CASLSGTEYYEQYF. The chain has TRBV6-6 and TRBJ2-7, with TRBD1 identical over 7 bases. CDR1 MNHNY and CDR2 SVGAGI come from the germline V gene (reference sequence). The ends lost 8 bases at V and 3 bases at J; junction bases unmatched: 10. The CDR3 consists of 14 residues.

This chain links TRBV14 with TRBJ2-3; D may match TRBD1 or TRBD2 (5 bases each). Germline values: CDR1 SGHDN, CDR2 FVKESK. CDR3 length equals 15 residues. V gave up 1 base and J gave up 2 bases, with 10 bases separating them. The CDR3 DNA follows: TGTGCCAGCAGCCAAGGACAGCGGCCCACAGATACGCAGTATTTT. Translating gives CASSQGQRPTDTQYF.

The chain carries TRBV5-1 and TRBJ2-5, with 9 bases that match TRBD2. Trimming at V came to 2 bases and at J to 4 bases, leaving 6 bases not matched to a gene. Germline V lookup: CDR1 SGHRS, CDR2 YFSETQ. The CDR3 is 15 residues long. CDR3 residues: CASSLVAGGPETQYF. CDR3 nucleotide sequence: TGCGCCAGCAGCTTAGTGGCGGGAGGGCCAGAGACCCAGTACTTC.

This sequence joins TRBV29-1 and TRBJ1-4; 8 bases map to TRBD1. The trim removed 6 bases at V and 7 bases at J, leaving 7 bases unmatched. The CDR3 has 13 amino acids. Germline CDR1 SQVTM, CDR2 ANQGSEA. The CDR3 DNA reads TGCAGCGTAGACAGGGGCCTGGGTGAAAAACTGTTTTTT. The encoded protein is CSVDRGLGEKLFF.

The chain joins TRBV29-1 to TRBJ2-7; no definite D call. CDR1 is SQVTM and CDR2 is ANQGSEA in the germline V gene. This CDR3 is 11 amino acids long. Trimming stripped 2 bases from V and 6 bases from J, with 8 bases between. CDR3 amino acids: CSVETASEQYF. The CDR3 DNA follows: TGCAGCGTTGAAACGGCTTCCGAGCAGTACTTC.

This chain links TRBV5-1 with TRBJ2-3, with a weak D call TRBD2 (6 bases). Germline V gene sequence: CDR1 SGHRS, CDR2 YFSETQ. V shed 0 bases and J shed 1 base, with 15 bases lying between them. CDR3 length equals 17 residues. The CDR3 here is CASSLEAGLLGTDTQYF. Here the CDR3 DNA reads TGCGCCAGCAGCTTGGAGGCGGGGTTATTAGGCACAGATACGCAGTATTTT.

The chain recombines TRBV18 with TRBJ2-3, with D possibly TRBD2 on 6 matching bases. Per germline, CDR1 KGHSH and CDR2 LQKENI. The CDR3 totals 14 residues. The germline V and J ends were trimmed by 3 bases and 6 bases, with 13 bases remaining between them. The CDR3 DNA is TGTGCCAGCTCACCCTCGACTAGTTGGGATACGCAGTATTTT. Translating gives CASSPSTSWDTQYF.

The chain joins TRBV2 to TRBJ2-7; the D gene is possibly TRBD2 (5 bases). The CDR3 loop spans 15 amino acids. CDR1 and CDR2 from the germline V gene are SNHLY and FYNNEI. V was pared by 5 bases and J by 0 bases, with 14 bases between. The CDR3 nucleotides read TGTGCCAGCAGTTCCCGGGGTTTTTCCTCCTACGAGCAGTACTTC. Protein sequence: CASSSRGFSSYEQYF.

This clone was seen a single time. The chain couples TRBV28 to TRBJ2-7; TRBD1 matches 8 bases. J gave up 3 bases and V 4 bases, and 14 bases lay outside the gene matches. Germline values: CDR1 MDHEN, CDR2 SYDVKM. The CDR3 runs 17 residues. The CDR3 region is CASSSAFARTGIYEQYF. The CDR3 DNA is TGTGCCAGCAGTTCCGCCTTTGCTAGGACAGGGATCTACGAGCAGTACTTC.